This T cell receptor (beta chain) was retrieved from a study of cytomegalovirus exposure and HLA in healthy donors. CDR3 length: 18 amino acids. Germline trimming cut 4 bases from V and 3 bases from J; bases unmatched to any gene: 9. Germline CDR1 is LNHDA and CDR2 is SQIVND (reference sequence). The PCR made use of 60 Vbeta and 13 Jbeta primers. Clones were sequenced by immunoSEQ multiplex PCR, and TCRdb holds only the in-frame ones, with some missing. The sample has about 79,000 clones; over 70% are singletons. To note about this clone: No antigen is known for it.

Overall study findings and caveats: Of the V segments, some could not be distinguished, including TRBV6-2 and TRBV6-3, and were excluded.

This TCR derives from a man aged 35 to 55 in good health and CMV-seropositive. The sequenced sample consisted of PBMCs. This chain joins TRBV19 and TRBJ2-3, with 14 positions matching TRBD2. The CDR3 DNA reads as TGTGCCAGTAGTAACCCCAGGGGACTAGCGGGAGTGACAGATACGCAGTATTTT. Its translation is CASSNPRGLAGVTDTQYF.